This TCR beta chain was identified in a study of blood T cell repertoires in COVID-19. Whole-study context: There were acute and convalescent COVID-19 samples, and they came from the United States, Italy and Spain. T cells, B-cell-depleted T cells, or PBMCs supplied cDNA or gDNA.

The V end was cut by 6 bases, the J end by 8 bases, with 16 bases between. CDR3 size: 13 residues. In germline, CDR1 is MNHEY, CDR2 SVGAGI. Produced via immunoSEQ multiplex PCR; TCRdb's table is partial and in-frame only. The top ten hold more than 25% of the sample, which has 12,000 to 15,000 clones, around 87% seen once. The rearrangement uses TRBV6-5 and TRBJ1-1; D might be TRBD1 (6 bases). This TCR was recovered from a human donor in a cohort sampled during active COVID-19. What was sequenced was peripheral blood. Here the CDR3 reads CASSATYQGEAFF. CDR3 coding DNA: TGTGCCAGCAGCGCGACATACCAGGGGGAAGCTTTCTTT.